The 22 T cell receptor beta chains listed next were all sequenced from one sample in a study. Profiling relied on immunoSEQ multiplex PCR, and the TCRdb table lists in-frame clones only, not all of them. Of approximately 70,000 clones listed, 90% to 95% are singletons. The sequenced material came from PBMCs. These TCRs come from a middle-aged man with rheumatoid arthritis.

V usage is TRBV4-2 and J usage is TRBJ2-2; 10 positions match TRBD2. CDR3 length: 18 residues. With V trimmed by 1 base and J by 2 bases, 7 bases remained unmatched. Germline V gives CDR1 LGHNA, CDR2 YNFKEQ. CDR3 bases: TGTGCCAGCAGCCAAGTTTCTATAGCGGGAGGAAACACCGGGGAGCTGTTTTTT. It translates to CASSQVSIAGGNTGELFF.

This clone was picked up a small number of times. The J gene is TRBJ1-1, the V gene TRBV18; D call uncertain. Germline CDR1 and CDR2: KGHSH and LQKENI. The CDR3 length is 14 residues. Trimming took 2 bases from V and 0 from J, leaving 7 bases between them. The DNA of the CDR3 is TGTGCCAGCTCACCAGATTGGATGAACACTGAAGCTTTCTTT. This gives the protein CASSPDWMNTEAFF.

CDR3 sequence: CASSLRQGARQGQYF. In nucleotides, the CDR3 is TGTGCCAGCAGCTTAAGGCAGGGGGCGCGTCAGGGGCAGTATTTT. The J gene is TRBJ2-3, the V gene TRBV7-9; 8 bases align to TRBD1. Per the germline V gene, CDR1 is SEHNR and CDR2 is FQNEAQ (reference sequence). V shed 2 bases and J 11 bases; nucleotides not matched to a gene: 12. The CDR3 is 15 amino acids.

A word on this clone: Other DNA sequences from this sample encode an identical CDR3 as well. The chain carries TRBV28 and TRBJ1-2; D not resolved. The CDR3 is made up of 11 amino acids. From germline, CDR1 is MDHEN and CDR2 SYDVKM. With 5 bases removed from V and 3 bases from J, the gap between germline ends came to 4 bases. The CDR3 nucleotides are TGTGCCAGCAGTCTAGACTATGGCTACACCTTC. This codes for CASSLDYGYTF.

The chain couples TRBV25-1 to TRBJ2-3; 7 nucleotides line up with TRBD2. The CDR3 is 12 amino acids. Trimming took 9 bases from V and 7 from J; bases not matched to a gene: 7. Germline V gene data show CDR1 as MGHDK and CDR2 as SYGVNS. CDR3 sequence (DNA): TGTGCCAGTGGGGGAGGGCTGAATACGCAGTATTTT. Translation gives CASGGGLNTQYF.

This chain connects TRBV15 to TRBJ2-2, with D uncertain. The germline V gene has CDR1 LNHNV and CDR2 YYDKDF (reference sequence). V lost 0 bases and J lost 5, with 10 bases in between. The CDR3 spans 15 residues. CDR3: CATSRDQDGTGELFF. The CDR3 DNA is TGTGCCACCAGCAGAGACCAAGACGGAACCGGGGAGCTGTTTTTT.

The rearrangement links TRBV28 to TRBJ2-3; 16 nucleotides align to TRBD2. The CDR3 sequence is 17 residues long. CDR1 is MDHEN, CDR2 SYDVKM, per germline. Germline trimming cut 5 bases from V and 8 bases from J; bases unmatched to any gene: 10. The DNA for the CDR3 is TGTGCCAGCAGTCCCTCGGGACTAGCGGGAGGGGTGGCTACGCAGTATTTT. Its protein is CASSPSGLAGGVATQYF.

The chain carries TRBV9 and TRBJ2-1; D is undetermined. The germline V gene encodes CDR1 SGDLS and CDR2 YYNGEE. The CDR3 spans 12 residues. V was cut by 4 bases and J by 5 bases, with 7 bases left in between. The CDR3: CASSSSNNEQFF. CDR3 sequence (DNA): TGTGCCAGCAGCTCCTCAAACAATGAGCAGTTCTTC.

This rearrangement joins TRBV7-9 to TRBJ2-1; D might be TRBD2 (6 bases). Deletions cut 1 base from V and 10 bases from J, with 17 bases between. The germline gives CDR1 SEHNR, CDR2 FQNEAQ (reference sequence). The CDR3 runs 15 residues. The CDR3: CASSLVEGWRWEQFF. The DNA for the CDR3 is TGTGCCAGCAGCTTAGTGGAGGGATGGAGGTGGGAGCAGTTCTTC. The variable domain in full, completed from reference TRBV7-9 and TRBJ2-1, reads DTGVSQNPRHKITKRGQNVTFRCDPISEHNRLYWYRQTLGQGPEFLTYFQNEAQLEKSRLLSDRFSAERPKGSFSTLEIQRTEQGDSAMYLCASSLVEGWRWEQFFGPGTRLTVL.

The chain uses TRBV29-1 and TRBJ2-7, with 11 bases aligning to TRBD2. V shed 3 bases and J 2 bases; nucleotides not matched to a gene: 3. The germline V gene has CDR1 SQVTM and CDR2 ANQGSEA. The CDR3 spans 14 residues. CDR3 in amino acids: CSVELTSGTYEQYF. The CDR3 nucleotides read TGCAGCGTTGAGTTGACTAGCGGGACCTACGAGCAGTACTTC.

The V and J genes are TRBV28 and TRBJ1-2; no clear D gene. The V gene lost 5 bases and the J gene lost 4 bases, with 17 bases spanning the gap. The germline gives CDR1 MDHEN, CDR2 SYDVKM. The CDR3 consists of 15 residues. CDR3 protein: CASSRSPGGSYGYTF. The CDR3 DNA follows: TGTGCCAGCAGTCGGTCCCCAGGAGGGAGCTATGGCTACACCTTC.

The V call is TRBV27, the J call TRBJ2-5; unclear D gene. Germline V lookup: CDR1 MNHEY, CDR2 SMNVEV (reference sequence). CDR3 size: 11 residues. Trimming removed 3 bases from V and 3 bases from J, with 2 bases in between. The DNA for the CDR3 is TGTGCCAGCAGTTTGGAAGAGACCCAGTACTTC. Translated: CASSLEETQYF.

The rearrangement uses TRBV24-1 and TRBJ2-2, with D perhaps TRBD2 (6 bases). CDR3 length: 13 residues. V lost 7 bases to trimming and J lost 4 bases, with 9 bases between them. Germline CDR1 is KGHDR and CDR2 is SFDVKD. The CDR3 reads CATRGLSTGELFF. The CDR3 DNA follows: TGTGCCACCAGGGGACTGAGCACCGGGGAGCTGTTTTTT.

The J gene is TRBJ2-1, the V gene TRBV19, with 9 bases lining up with TRBD2. This CDR3 is built from 16 residues. With V trimmed by 6 bases and J by 7 bases, 13 bases remained unmatched. CDR1 is LNHDA and CDR2 is SQIVND in the germline V gene (reference sequence). The CDR3 spells CASRCRPGLASNEQFF. For the CDR3, the DNA is TGTGCCAGTAGGTGCCGACCGGGACTAGCTTCAAATGAGCAGTTCTTC.

V usage is TRBV2 and J usage is TRBJ2-7; TRBD1 might be the D (6 bases). Germline CDR1 SNHLY, CDR2 FYNNEI. This CDR3 has 16 residues. V dropped 5 bases and J dropped 2 bases, with 19 bases sitting between them. CDR3 DNA: TGTGCCAGCAGTCAACCTCAGAACAGGGTTCCCTACGAGCAGTACTTC. This codes for CASSQPQNRVPYEQYF.

The chain joins TRBV10-3 to TRBJ2-7; D not resolved. This CDR3 is built from 12 residues. The V end was cut by 6 bases, the J end by 0 bases, with 6 bases between. Germline V gene sequence: CDR1 ENHRY, CDR2 SYGVKD. The CDR3 nucleotides are TGTGCCATCAGGGCGAGCTCCTACGAGCAGTACTTC. Protein: CAIRASSYEQYF.

J is TRBJ2-3 and V is TRBV11-2; 9 bases map to TRBD1. Trimming removed 7 bases from V and 4 bases from J; junction bases left unmatched: 9. The CDR3 is 15 residues long. Germline loops: CDR1 SGHAT, CDR2 FQNNGV. The CDR3 region is CASTPTGGASDTQYF. In DNA, the CDR3 is TGTGCCAGCACCCCCACAGGGGGCGCATCAGATACGCAGTATTTT.

The V gene is TRBV18, the J gene TRBJ2-1, with D maybe TRBD1 (6 bases). Trimming stripped 1 base from V and 3 bases from J, with 13 bases between. Germline V gene sequence: CDR1 KGHSH, CDR2 LQKENI. This CDR3 contains 16 residues. The CDR3 DNA reads as TGTGCCAGCTCACCACTTGGGGCAGGGGACTACAATGAGCAGTTCTTC. It codes for CASSPLGAGDYNEQFF.

The chain is built from TRBV14 and TRBJ1-3; no definite D call. V was clipped by 1 base and J by 0 bases, with 10 bases between them. This CDR3 comprises 16 residues. From germline, CDR1 is SGHDN and CDR2 FVKESK. CDR3 amino acids: CASSQVGFDSGNTIYF. CDR3 in DNA: TGTGCCAGCAGCCAAGTAGGGTTTGACTCTGGAAACACCATATATTTT.

The V and J genes are TRBV19 and TRBJ2-2; TRBD1 might be the D (7 bases). The CDR3 extends over 16 amino acids. The V end lost 2 bases, the J end lost 2 bases, and 12 bases lay between the germline ends. Germline CDR1 LNHDA, CDR2 SQIVND (reference sequence). The CDR3 reads CASSIIGGGNTGELFF. CDR3 nucleotides: TGTGCCAGTAGTATAATAGGAGGGGGCAACACCGGGGAGCTGTTTTTT.

V and J are TRBV5-6 and TRBJ2-5, with D unresolved. V was cut by 2 bases and J by 1 base, with 6 bases left in between. Germline CDR1 reads SGHDT; CDR2 reads YYEEEE. The CDR3 is made up of 13 amino acids. CDR3 coding DNA: TGTGCCAGCAGCTTCGGGCGCCAAGAGACCCAGTACTTC. Residues: CASSFGRQETQYF.

J is TRBJ2-3 and V is TRBV30; 10 bases line up with TRBD2. Germline V gene lookup returns CDR1 GTSNPN and CDR2 SVGIG (reference sequence). The CDR3 totals 15 residues. Unmatched junction bases numbered 6, after V lost 2 bases and J lost 4 bases. CDR3 coding DNA: TGTGCCTGGAGTAGGGCTAGCGGGGGAGCAGATACGCAGTATTTT. It encodes CAWSRASGGADTQYF.